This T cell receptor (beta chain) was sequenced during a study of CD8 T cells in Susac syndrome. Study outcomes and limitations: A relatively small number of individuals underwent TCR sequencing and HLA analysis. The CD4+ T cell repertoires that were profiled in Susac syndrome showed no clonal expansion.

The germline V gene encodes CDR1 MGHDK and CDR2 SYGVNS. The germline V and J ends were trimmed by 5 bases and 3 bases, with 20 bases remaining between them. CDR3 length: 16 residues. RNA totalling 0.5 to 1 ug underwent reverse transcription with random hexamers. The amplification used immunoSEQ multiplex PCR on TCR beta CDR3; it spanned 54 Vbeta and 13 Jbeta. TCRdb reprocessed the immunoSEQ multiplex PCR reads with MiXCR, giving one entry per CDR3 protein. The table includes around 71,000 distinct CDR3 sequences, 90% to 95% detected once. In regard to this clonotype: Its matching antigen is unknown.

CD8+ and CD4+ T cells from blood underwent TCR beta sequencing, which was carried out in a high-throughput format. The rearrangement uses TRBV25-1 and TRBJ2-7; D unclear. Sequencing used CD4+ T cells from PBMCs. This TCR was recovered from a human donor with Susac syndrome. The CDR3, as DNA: TGTGCCAGCAGTCCTACCTACGGCCTTACGTACTACGAGCAGTACTTC. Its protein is CASSPTYGLTYYEQYF.